This T cell receptor (beta chain) was sequenced for a study of T cell repertoires in cytomegalovirus infection (dated by TCRdb to the late 2010s). With regard to the full study: Peptide stimulations targeted recently identified HLA-C-restricted CMV epitopes, whose presentation resists viral immunomodulation, together with well-studied HLA-B-restricted epitopes. Donor HLA type was relevant to the analysis, because carriage of CMV infection together with the matching HLA type was indicated by public TCR beta signatures.

The sample was run on an Illumina HiSeq 1500. The public reads were reanalyzed by TCRdb: fastp trimming at Q25, MiXCR alignment, in-frame beta chains only. All rows with the same CDR3 protein become a single entry with the most common DNA and genes. The sample table holds about 360,000 distinct CDR3 sequences, of which roughly 34% were seen once. The ten largest clones take up approximately 13% of the sample. What the authors observed across the whole study: In both this cohort and an independent cohort of under 450 donors, the cumulative frequency of public TCR beta family members distinguished carriers of CMV infection plus the relevant HLA type. The ex vivo response was dominated by HLA-C-restricted CMV-specific TCR beta clonotypes, which also provided the single most frequent clonotype in two of eight donors.

Of note for this clonotype: Its antigen is still unknown. Nothing much larger sits one base from this clone, and base qualities are not available.

The treatment or condition label for this specimen denotes: in vitro stimulation with specific CMV peptide epitopes to enrich CMV-specific T cells. From V the trimming removes 4 bases and from J it removes 5 bases, while the gene matches leave 4 bases of the junction unaccounted for. From the cysteine through the phenylalanine, the CDR3 covers 14 amino acids. The CDR3 DNA has 42 bases and is translated from base 1. CDR1 ENHRY and CDR2 SYGVKD were looked up in the germline V gene. The sample in question was cultured PBMCs, obtained from culture after CMV antigen stimulation. The receptor chain draws on TRBV10-3 and TRBJ1-4, and TRBD1 aligns with 7 junction nucleotides. The sequence derives from a human donor in good health (CMV status not recorded). Some clones in this sample may be carry-over from other donors' samples. The nucleotide sequence is given as TGTGCCATCAGTGCGGGGACAGTGAATGAAAAACTGTTTTTT. This yields the protein CAISAGTVNEKLFF.